These 8 T cell receptor beta chains originate from one sample sequenced in a study of blood T cell repertoires in COVID-19. TCRdb's table, derived via immunoSEQ multiplex PCR, lists solely in-frame clones and lacks some. This repertoire shows about 170,000 clones, about 74% found once; its top ten account for around 2.9%. The sequenced sample was peripheral blood. These receptors all stem from an elderly woman with acute or convalescent COVID-19.

The V gene is TRBV27, the J gene TRBJ1-4, with 10 bases identical to TRBD1. Trimming removed 4 bases from V and 8 bases from J; junction bases left unmatched: 7. The CDR3 spans 15 residues. The V gene's germline CDR1 is MNHEY and CDR2 SMNVEV (reference sequence). CDR3 amino acids: CASSSRTGGLEKLFF. Written as DNA, the CDR3 is TGTGCCAGCAGTTCCCGGACAGGGGGGCTAGAAAAACTGTTTTTT.

This clone has more than one count but fewer than ten. J is TRBJ2-7 and V is TRBV27; D is possibly TRBD1 (5 bases). The V end was cut by 4 bases, the J end by 1 base, with 8 bases between. The CDR3 is 13 residues long. Germline CDR1 and CDR2: MNHEY and SMNVEV (reference sequence). This CDR3 reads CASSSTVSYEQYF. The CDR3 coding sequence is TGTGCCAGCAGTTCGACAGTTTCCTACGAGCAGTACTTC.

This clone was seen ten or more times. The genes are TRBV7-9 and TRBJ2-1, with 9 bases that match TRBD2. The germline gives CDR1 SEHNR, CDR2 FQNEAQ (reference sequence). J gave up 3 bases and V 1 base, and 7 bases lay outside the gene matches. CDR3 length: 17 residues. For the CDR3, the DNA is TGTGCCAGCAGCTTAGGTGTTCTAGCGGGGCGCTACAATGAGCAGTTCTTC. Protein sequence: CASSLGVLAGRYNEQFF. The full variable domain, its missing parts supplied by reference TRBV7-9 and TRBJ2-1, is DTGVSQNPRHKITKRGQNVTFRCDPISEHNRLYWYRQTLGQGPEFLTYFQNEAQLEKSRLLSDRFSAERPKGSFSTLEIQRTEQGDSAMYLCASSLGVLAGRYNEQFFGPGTRLTVL.

V gene TRBV14 combines with J gene TRBJ2-3; D is perhaps TRBD1 (6 bases). This CDR3 has 20 amino acids. Deletions cut 2 bases from V and 0 bases from J, with 24 bases between. Germline V lookup: CDR1 SGHDN, CDR2 FVKESK. The CDR3 nucleotides are TGTGCCAGCAGCCAACTTATGTATACAGGGCCCATTACTAGCACAGATACGCAGTATTTT. This gives the protein CASSQLMYTGPITSTDTQYF.

This clone was recorded once. The chain combines TRBV11-2 with TRBJ2-5, with 9 bases that match TRBD2. The germline gives CDR1 SGHAT, CDR2 FQNNGV. Losses at the gene ends were 1 base for V and 5 bases for J; bases not matched to a gene: 8. The CDR3 consists of 16 residues. The CDR3 is CASSLAIAGEGETQYF. The CDR3 DNA is TGTGCCAGCAGCTTAGCTATAGCGGGAGAGGGGGAGACCCAGTACTTC.

The rearrangement links TRBV23-1 to TRBJ1-3; D is ambiguous. TRBV23-1 is noted as an ORF with a role that remains uncertain. The CDR3 is made up of 14 amino acids. The V and J ends lost 3 bases and 0 bases respectively, with 6 bases between them. As DNA, the CDR3 is TGCGCCAGCAGTCACCCAGACTCTGGAAACACCATATATTTT. It translates to CASSHPDSGNTIYF.

As concerns this clone: The junction departs from germline at one end; a sequencing error may be responsible. The chain recombines TRBV28 with TRBJ2-5; D ambiguous. Germline CDR1 MDHEN, CDR2 SYDVKM. CDR3 size: 13 residues. The CDR3 DNA sequence: TGTGCCAGCAGCTTATCGGTACAAGAGACCCAGTACTTC. Translating it yields CASSLSVQETQYF.

The chain recombines TRBV28 with TRBJ1-6, with D possibly being TRBD1 (6 bases). V shed 4 bases and J shed 10 bases, with 11 bases lying between them. The CDR3 has 13 residues. Germline CDR1 reads MDHEN; CDR2 reads SYDVKM. CDR3 residues: CASSSQGLSPLHF. CDR3 nucleotides: TGTGCCAGCAGTTCACAGGGATTGTCACCCCTCCACTTT.